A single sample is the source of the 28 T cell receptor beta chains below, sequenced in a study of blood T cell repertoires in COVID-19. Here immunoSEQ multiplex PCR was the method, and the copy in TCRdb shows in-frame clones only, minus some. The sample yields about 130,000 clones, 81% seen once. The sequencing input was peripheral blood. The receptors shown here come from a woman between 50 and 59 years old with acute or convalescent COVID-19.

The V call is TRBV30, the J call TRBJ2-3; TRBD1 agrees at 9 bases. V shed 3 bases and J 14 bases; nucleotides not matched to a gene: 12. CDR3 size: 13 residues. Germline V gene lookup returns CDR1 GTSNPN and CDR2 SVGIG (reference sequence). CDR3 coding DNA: TGTGCCTGGAGGAAACCCGGGACAGGGTTTTCGTATTTT. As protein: CAWRKPGTGFSYF. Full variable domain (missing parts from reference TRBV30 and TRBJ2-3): SQTIHQWPATLVQPVGSPLSLECTVEGTSNPNLYWYRQAAGRGLQLLFYSVGIGQISSEVPQNLSASRPQDRQFILSSKKLLLSDSGFYLCAWRKPGTGFSYFGPGTRLTVL.

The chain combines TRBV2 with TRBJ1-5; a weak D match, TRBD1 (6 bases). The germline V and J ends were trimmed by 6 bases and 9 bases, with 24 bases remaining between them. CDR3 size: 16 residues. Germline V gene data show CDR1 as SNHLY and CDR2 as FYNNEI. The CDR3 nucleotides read TGTGCCAGCAGAGATGCCCGGGACATCTCCTTCGGGCCCCAGCATTTT. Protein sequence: CASRDARDISFGPQHF.

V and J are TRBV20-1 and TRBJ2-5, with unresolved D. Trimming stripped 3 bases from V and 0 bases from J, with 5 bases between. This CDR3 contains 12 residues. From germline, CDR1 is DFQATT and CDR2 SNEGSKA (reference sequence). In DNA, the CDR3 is TGCAGTGCTAGTAACAACCAAGAGACCCAGTACTTC. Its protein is CSASNNQETQYF.

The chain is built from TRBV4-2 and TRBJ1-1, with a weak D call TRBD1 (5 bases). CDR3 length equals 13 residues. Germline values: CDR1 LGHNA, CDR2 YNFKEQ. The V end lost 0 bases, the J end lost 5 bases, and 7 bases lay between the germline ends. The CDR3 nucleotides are TGTGCCAGCAGCCAAGAGGGGGGAACTGAAGCTTTCTTT. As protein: CASSQEGGTEAFF.

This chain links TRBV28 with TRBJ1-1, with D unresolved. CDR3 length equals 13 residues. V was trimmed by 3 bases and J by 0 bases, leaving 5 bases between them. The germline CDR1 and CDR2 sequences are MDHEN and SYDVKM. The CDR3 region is CASSFEVNTEAFF. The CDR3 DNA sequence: TGTGCCAGCAGTTTTGAGGTGAACACTGAAGCTTTCTTT.

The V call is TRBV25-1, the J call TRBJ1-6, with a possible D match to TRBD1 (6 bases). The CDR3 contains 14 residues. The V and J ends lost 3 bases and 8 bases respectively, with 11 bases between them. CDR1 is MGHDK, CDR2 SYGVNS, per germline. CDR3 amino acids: CASSDGGPHSPLHF. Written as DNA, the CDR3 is TGTGCCAGCAGTGACGGGGGGCCCCATTCACCCCTCCACTTT.

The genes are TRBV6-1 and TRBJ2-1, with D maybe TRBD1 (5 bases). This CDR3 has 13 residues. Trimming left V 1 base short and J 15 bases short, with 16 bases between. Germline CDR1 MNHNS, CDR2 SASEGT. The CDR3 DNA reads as TGTGCCAGCAGTGAAGTCCGAAGCAGCCAGGGGTTCTTC. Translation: CASSEVRSSQGFF.

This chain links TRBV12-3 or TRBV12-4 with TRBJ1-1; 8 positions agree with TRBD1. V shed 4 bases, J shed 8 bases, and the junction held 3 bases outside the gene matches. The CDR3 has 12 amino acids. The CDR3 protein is CASSWTGYEAFF. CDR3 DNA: TGTGCCAGCAGTTGGACAGGGTACGAAGCTTTCTTT.

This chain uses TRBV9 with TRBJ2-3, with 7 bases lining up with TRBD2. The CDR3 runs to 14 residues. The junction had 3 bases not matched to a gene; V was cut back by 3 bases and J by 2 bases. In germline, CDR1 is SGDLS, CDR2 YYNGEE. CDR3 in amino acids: CASSASGNTDTQYF. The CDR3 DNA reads TGTGCCAGCAGCGCCAGCGGGAACACAGATACGCAGTATTTT.

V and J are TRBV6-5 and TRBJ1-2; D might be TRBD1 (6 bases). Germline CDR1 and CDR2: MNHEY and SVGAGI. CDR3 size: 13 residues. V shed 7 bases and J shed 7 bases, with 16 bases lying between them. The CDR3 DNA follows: TGTGCCAGCACCAAAAAGAACAGGGTTGGCTACACCTTC. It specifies CASTKKNRVGYTF.

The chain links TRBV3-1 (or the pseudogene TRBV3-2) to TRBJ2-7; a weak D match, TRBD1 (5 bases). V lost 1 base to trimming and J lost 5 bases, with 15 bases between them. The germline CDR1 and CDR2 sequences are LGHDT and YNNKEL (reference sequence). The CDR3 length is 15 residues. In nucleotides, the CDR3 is TGTGCCAGCAGCCAAGTCCTGAAAGGGGCCCACGAGCAGTACTTC. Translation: CASSQVLKGAHEQYF.

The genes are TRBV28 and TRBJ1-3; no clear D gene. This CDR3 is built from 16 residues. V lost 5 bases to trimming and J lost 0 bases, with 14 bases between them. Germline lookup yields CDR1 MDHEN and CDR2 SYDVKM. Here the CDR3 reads CASSPSGLSSGNTIYF. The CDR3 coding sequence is TGTGCCAGCAGTCCGTCCGGGTTGAGCTCTGGAAACACCATATATTTT.

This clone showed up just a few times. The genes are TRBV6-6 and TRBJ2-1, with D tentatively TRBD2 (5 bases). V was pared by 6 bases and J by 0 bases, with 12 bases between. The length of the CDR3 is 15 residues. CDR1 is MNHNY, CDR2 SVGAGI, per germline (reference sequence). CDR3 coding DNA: TGTGCCAGCAGCCCTCCGGGGAGCTCCTACAATGAGCAGTTCTTC. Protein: CASSPPGSSYNEQFF.

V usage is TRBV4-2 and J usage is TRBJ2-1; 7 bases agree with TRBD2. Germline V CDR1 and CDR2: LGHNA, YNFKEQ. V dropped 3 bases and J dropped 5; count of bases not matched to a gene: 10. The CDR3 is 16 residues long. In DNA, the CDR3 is TGTGCCAGCAGCCAGCATAAGGCGGGGGAGAACAATGAGCAGTTCTTC. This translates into CASSQHKAGENNEQFF.

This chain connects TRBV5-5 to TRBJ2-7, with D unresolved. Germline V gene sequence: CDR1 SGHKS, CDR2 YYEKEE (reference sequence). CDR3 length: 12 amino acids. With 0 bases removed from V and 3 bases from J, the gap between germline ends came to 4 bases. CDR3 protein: CASSLDGYEQYF. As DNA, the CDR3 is TGTGCCAGCAGCTTGGACGGCTACGAGCAGTACTTC.

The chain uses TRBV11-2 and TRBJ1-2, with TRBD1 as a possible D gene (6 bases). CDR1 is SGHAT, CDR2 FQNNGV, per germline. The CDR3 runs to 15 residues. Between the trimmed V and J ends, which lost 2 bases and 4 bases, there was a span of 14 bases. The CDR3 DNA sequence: TGTGCCAGCAGCTTATTAACTGGCAGGGGCTATGGCTACACCTTC. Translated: CASSLLTGRGYGYTF. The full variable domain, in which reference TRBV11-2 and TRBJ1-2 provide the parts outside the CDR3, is EAGVAQSPRYKIIEKRQSVAFWCNPISGHATLYWYQQILGQGPKLLIQFQNNGVVDDSQLPKDRFSAERLKGVDSTLKIQPAKLEDSAVYLCASSLLTGRGYGYTFGSGTRLTVV.

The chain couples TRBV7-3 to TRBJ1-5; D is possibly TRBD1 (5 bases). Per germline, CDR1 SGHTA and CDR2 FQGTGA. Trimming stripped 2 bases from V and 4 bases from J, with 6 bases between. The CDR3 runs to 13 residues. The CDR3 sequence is CASSLGANQPQHF. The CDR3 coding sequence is TGTGCCAGCAGCTTAGGGGCGAATCAGCCCCAGCATTTT.

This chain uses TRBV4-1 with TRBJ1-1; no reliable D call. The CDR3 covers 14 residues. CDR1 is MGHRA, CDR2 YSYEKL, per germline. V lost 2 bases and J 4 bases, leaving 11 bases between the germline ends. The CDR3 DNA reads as TGCGCCAGCAGCCAATATCAATCGGGCACTGAAGCTTTCTTT. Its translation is CASSQYQSGTEAFF.

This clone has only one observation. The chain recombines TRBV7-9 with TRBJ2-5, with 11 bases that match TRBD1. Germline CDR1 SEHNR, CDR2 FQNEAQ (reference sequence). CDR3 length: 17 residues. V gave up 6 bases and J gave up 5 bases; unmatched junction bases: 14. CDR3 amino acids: CASSSPSRTGGIETQYF. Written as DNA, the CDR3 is TGTGCCAGCAGTTCACCTAGTAGGACAGGGGGCATTGAGACCCAGTACTTC.

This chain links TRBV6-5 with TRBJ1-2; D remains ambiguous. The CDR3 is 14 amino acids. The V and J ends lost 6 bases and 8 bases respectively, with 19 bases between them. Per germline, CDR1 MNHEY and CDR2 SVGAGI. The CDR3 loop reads CASRILPDIRGYTF. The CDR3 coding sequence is TGTGCCAGCAGAATCCTCCCAGACATCAGGGGCTACACCTTC.

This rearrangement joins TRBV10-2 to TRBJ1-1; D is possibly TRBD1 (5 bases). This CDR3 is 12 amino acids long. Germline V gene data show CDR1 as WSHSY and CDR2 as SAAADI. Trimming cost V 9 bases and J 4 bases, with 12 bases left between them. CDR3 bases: TGCGCCAGTAGCAGGGAATCCACTGAAGCTTTCTTT. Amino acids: CASSRESTEAFF.

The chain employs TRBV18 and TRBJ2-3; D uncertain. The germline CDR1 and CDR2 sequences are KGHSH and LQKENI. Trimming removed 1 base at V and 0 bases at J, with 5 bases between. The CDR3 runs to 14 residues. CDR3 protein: CASSPQRSTDTQYF. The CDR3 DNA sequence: TGTGCCAGCTCACCACAGCGAAGCACAGATACGCAGTATTTT.

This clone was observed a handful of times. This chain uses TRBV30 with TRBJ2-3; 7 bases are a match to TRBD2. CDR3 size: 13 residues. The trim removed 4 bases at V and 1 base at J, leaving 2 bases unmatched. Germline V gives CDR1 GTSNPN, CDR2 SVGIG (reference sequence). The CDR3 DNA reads TGTGCCTGGAATCGGGGGGGCACAGATACGCAGTATTTT. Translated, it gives CAWNRGGTDTQYF.

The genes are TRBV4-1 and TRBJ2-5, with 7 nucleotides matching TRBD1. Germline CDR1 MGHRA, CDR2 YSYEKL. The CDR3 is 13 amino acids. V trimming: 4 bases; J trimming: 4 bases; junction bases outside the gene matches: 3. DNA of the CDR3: TGCGCCAGCAGCCTGACAGGGCCAGAGACCCAGTACTTC. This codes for CASSLTGPETQYF.

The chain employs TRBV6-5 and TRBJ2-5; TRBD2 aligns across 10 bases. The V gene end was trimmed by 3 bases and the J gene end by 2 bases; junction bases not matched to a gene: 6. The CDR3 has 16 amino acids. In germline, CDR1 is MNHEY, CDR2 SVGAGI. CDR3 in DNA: TGTGCCAGCAGTTATAACTTAGCGGGGGGTCAAGAGACCCAGTACTTC. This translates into CASSYNLAGGQETQYF.

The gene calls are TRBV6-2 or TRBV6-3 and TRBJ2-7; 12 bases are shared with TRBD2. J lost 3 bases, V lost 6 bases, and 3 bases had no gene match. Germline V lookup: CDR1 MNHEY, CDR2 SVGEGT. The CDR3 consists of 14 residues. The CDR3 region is CASSLAGGDYEQYF. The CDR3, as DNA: TGTGCCAGCAGCCTAGCGGGAGGGGACTACGAGCAGTACTTC.

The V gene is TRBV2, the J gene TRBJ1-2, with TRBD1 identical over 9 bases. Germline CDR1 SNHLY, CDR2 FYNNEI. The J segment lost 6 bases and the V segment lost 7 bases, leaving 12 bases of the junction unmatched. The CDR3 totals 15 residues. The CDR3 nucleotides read TGTGCCAGCACCGAAAACCGGGACAGGGAACATGGCTACACCTTC. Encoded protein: CASTENRDREHGYTF. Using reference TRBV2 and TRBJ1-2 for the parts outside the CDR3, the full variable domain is EPEVTQTPSHQVTQMGQEVILRCVPISNHLYFYWYRQILGQKVEFLVSFYNNEISEKSEIFDDQFSVERPDGSNFTLKIRSTKLEDSAMYFCASTENRDREHGYTFGSGTRLTVV.

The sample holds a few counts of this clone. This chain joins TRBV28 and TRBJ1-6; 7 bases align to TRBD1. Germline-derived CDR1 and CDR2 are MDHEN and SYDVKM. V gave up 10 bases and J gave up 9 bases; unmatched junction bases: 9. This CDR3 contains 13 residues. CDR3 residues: CAIGGQLSSPLHF. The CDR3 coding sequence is TGTGCCATCGGGGGACAGTTAAGTTCACCCCTCCACTTT.